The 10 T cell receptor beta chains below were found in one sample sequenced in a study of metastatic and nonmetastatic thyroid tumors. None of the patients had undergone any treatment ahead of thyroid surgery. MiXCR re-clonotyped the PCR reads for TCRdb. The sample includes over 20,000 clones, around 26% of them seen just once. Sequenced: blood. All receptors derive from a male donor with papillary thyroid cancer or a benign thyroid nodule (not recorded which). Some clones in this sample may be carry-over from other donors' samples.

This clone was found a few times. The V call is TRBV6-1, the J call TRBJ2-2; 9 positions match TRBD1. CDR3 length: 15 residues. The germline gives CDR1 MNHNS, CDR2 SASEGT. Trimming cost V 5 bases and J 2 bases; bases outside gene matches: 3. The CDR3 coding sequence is TGTGCCAGCAGTTCGGGACAGGGTAACACCGGGGAGCTGTTTTTT. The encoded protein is CASSSGQGNTGELFF.

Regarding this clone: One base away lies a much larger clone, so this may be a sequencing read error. The CDR3 DNA follows: TGTGCCAGCAGAGGGACGGGACTTATGGGGGCCAACGTCCTGAATTTC. As protein: CASRGTGLMGANVLNF. The chain is built from TRBV28 and TRBJ2-6, with D possibly called TRBD1 or TRBD2 (6 bases each). The CDR3 contains 16 residues. Germline CDR1 and CDR2: MDHEN and SYDVKM. The full variable domain, its missing parts supplied by reference TRBV28 and TRBJ2-6, is DVKVTQSSRYLVKRTGEKVFLECVQDMDHENMFWYRQDPGLGLRLIYFSYDVKMKEKGDIPEGYSVSREKKERFSLILESASTNQTSMYLCASRGTGLMGANVLNFGAGSRLTVL.

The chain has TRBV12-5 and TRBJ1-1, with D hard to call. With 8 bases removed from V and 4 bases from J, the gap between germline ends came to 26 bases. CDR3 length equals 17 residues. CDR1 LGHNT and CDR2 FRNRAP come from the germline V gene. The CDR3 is CASCPEPFTPRGTEAFF. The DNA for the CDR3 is TGTGCTAGTTGCCCAGAACCTTTTACCCCCCGCGGCACTGAAGCTTTCTTT.

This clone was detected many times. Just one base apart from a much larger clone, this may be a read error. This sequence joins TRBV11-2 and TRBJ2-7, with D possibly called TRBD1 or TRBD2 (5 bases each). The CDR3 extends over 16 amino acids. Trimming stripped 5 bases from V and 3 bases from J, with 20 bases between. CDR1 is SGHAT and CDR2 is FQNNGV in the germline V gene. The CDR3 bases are TGTGCCAGCAGCAAAGGCTTTGGGGGAGTCCACTACGAGCAGTACTTC. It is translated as CASSKGFGGVHYEQYF.

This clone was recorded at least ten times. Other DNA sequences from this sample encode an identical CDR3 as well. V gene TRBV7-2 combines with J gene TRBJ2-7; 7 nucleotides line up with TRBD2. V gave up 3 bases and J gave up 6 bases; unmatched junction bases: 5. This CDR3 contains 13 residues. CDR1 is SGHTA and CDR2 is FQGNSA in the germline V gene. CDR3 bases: TGTGCCAGCAGCTTTGGCGGGAGAGGCGAGCAGTACTTC. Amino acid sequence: CASSFGGRGEQYF.

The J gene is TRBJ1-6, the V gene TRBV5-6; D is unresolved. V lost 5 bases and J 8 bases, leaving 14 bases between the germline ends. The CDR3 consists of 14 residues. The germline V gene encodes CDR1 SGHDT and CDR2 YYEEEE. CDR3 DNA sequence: TGTGCCAGCAGATCGGACTTGTCTGATTCACCCCTCCACTTT. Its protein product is CASRSDLSDSPLHF.

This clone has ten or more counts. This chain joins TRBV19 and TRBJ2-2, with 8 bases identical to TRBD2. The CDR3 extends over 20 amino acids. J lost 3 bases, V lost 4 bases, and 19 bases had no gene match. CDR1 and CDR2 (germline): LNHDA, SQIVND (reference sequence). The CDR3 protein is CASSTLLTSGPLGYTGELFF. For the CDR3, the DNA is TGTGCCAGTAGTACCTTACTCACTAGCGGCCCCCTTGGGTACACCGGGGAGCTGTTTTTT. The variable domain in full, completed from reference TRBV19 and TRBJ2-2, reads DGGITQSPKYLFRKEGQNVTLSCEQNLNHDAMYWYRQDPGQGLRLIYYSQIVNDFQKGDIAEGYSVSREKKESFPLTVTSAQKNPTAFYLCASSTLLTSGPLGYTGELFFGEGSRLTVL.

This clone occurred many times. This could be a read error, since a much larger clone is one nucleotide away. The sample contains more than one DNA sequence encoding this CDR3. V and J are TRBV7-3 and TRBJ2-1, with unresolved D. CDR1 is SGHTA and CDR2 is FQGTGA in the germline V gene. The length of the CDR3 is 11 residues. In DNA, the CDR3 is TGTGCCAGCAGTTCGAACAACGAGCAGTTCTTC. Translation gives CASSSNNEQFF.

DNA of the CDR3: TGCAGTGCTAGAGATAGCGGGAGCGGGGGCTGGGAGCAGTTCTTC. Translation gives CSARDSGSGGWEQFF. The gene calls are TRBV20-1 and TRBJ2-1; 9 nucleotides match TRBD2. This CDR3 comprises 15 residues. CDR1 is DFQATT and CDR2 is SNEGSKA in the germline V gene (reference sequence). With V trimmed by 0 bases and J by 10 bases, 10 bases remained unmatched.

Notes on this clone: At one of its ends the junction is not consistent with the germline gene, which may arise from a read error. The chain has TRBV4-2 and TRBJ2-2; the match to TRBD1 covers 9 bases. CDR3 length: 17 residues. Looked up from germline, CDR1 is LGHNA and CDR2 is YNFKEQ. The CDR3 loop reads CASSQEQGALYTGELLF. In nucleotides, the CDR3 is TGTGCCAGCAGCCAAGAACAGGGGGCGTTGTACACCGGTGAGCTGCTTTTT.